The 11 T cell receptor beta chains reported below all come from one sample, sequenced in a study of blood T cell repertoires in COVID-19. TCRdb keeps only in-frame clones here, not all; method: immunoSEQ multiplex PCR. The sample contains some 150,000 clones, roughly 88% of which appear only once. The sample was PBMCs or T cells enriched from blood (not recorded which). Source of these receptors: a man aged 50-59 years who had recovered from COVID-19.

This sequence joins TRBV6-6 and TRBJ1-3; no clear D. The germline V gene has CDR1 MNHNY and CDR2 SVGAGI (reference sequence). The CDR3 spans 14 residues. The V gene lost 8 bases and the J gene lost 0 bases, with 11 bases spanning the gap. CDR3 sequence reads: CASLSGSSGNTIYF. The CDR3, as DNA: TGTGCCAGCCTATCGGGGAGCTCTGGAAACACCATATATTTT.

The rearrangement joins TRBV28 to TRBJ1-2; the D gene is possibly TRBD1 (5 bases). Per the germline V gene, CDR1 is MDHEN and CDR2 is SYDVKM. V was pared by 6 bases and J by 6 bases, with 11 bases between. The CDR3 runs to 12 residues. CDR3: CASSSPGHGYTF. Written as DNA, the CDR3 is TGTGCCAGCAGCTCTCCAGGGCATGGCTACACCTTC.

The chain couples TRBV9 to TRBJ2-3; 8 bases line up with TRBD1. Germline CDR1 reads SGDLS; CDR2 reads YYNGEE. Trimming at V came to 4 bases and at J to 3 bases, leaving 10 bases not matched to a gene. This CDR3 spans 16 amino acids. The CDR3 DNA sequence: TGTGCCAGCAGCCCCCAGGACAGGGTGGGGACAGATACGCAGTATTTT. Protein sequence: CASSPQDRVGTDTQYF.

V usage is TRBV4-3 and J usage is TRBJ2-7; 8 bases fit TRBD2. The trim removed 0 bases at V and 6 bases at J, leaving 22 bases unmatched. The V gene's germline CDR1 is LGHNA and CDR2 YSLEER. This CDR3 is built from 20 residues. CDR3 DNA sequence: TGCGCCAGCAGCCAAGAAATATGGGGTAGCGGGAACTCTCTCTTGAGCGAGCAGTACTTC. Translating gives CASSQEIWGSGNSLLSEQYF.

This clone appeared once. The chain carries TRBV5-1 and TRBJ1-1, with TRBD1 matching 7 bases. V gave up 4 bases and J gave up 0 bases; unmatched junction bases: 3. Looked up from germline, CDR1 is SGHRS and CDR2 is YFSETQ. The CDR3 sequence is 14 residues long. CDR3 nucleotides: TGCGCCAGCAGCCAGACAGGGATGAACACTGAAGCTTTCTTT. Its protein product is CASSQTGMNTEAFF.

The DNA for the CDR3 is TGTGCCAGCAGCTTAGCAGGCAAGGGGACTGAAGCTTTCTTT. Protein product: CASSLAGKGTEAFF. This chain connects TRBV7-9 to TRBJ1-1; weak D call: TRBD1 (5 bases). The CDR3 is 14 residues long. Trimming pared 0 bases from V and 5 bases from J, leaving 10 bases between. Germline-derived CDR1 and CDR2 are SEHNR and FQNEAQ (reference sequence).

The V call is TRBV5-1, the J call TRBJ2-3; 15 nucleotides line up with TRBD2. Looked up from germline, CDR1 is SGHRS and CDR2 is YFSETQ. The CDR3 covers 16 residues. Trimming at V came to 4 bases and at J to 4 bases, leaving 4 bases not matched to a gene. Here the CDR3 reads CASSPGTSGRSDTQYF. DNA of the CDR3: TGCGCCAGCAGCCCCGGGACTAGCGGGAGGTCAGATACGCAGTATTTT.

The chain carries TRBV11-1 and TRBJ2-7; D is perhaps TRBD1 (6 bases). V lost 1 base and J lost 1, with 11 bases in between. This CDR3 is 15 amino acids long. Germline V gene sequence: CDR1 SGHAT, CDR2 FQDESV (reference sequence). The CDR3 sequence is CASSLDWTDSYEQYF. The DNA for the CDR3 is TGTGCCAGCAGCTTAGATTGGACAGATTCCTACGAGCAGTACTTC.

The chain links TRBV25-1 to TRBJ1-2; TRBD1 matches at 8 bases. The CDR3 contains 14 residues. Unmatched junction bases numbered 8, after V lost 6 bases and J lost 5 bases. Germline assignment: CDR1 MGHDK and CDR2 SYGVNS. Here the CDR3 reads CASRDNGQGYGYTF. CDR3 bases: TGTGCCAGCAGAGATAATGGACAGGGATATGGCTACACCTTC.

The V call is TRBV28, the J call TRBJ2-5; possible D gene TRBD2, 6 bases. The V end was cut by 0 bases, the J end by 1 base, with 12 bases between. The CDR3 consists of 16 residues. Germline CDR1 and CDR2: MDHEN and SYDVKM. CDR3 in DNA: TGTGCCAGCAGTTTATGGGTGGGAGGCTTCCAAGAGACCCAGTACTTC. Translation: CASSLWVGGFQETQYF.

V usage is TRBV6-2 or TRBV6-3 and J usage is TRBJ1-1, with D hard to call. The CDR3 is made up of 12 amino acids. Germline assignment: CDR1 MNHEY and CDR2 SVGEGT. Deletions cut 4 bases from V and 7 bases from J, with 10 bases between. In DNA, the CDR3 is TGTGCCAGCAGTTCCCTAGCGGGTGAAGCTTTCTTT. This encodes CASSSLAGEAFF.